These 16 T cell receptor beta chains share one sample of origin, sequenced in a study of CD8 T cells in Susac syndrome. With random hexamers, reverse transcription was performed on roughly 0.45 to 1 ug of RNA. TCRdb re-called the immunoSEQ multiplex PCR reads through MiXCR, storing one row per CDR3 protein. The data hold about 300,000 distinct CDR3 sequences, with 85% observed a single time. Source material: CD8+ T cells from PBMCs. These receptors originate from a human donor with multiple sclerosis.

In DNA form, the CDR3 reads TGTGCCAGCAGTGGACAGGCTGGGTCCTACGAGCAGTACTTC. Its protein is CASSGQAGSYEQYF. This sequence joins TRBV2 and TRBJ2-7; weak D call: TRBD1 (6 bases). The germline V gene has CDR1 SNHLY and CDR2 FYNNEI. The CDR3 contains 14 residues. V lost 4 bases and J 1 base, leaving 11 bases between the germline ends.

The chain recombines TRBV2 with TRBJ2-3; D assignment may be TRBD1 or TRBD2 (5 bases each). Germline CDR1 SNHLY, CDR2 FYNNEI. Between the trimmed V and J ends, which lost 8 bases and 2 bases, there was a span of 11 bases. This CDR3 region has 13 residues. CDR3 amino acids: CASGWDLTDTQYF. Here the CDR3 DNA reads TGTGCCAGCGGTTGGGACCTCACAGATACGCAGTATTTT.

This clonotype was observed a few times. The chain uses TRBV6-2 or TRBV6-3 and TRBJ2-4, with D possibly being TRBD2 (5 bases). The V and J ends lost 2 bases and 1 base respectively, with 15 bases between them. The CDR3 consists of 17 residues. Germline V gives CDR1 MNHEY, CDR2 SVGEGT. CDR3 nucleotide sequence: TGTGCCAGCAGTTACCGAGCCCCTTCGGGGGCCAAAAACATTCAGTACTTC. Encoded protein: CASSYRAPSGAKNIQYF.

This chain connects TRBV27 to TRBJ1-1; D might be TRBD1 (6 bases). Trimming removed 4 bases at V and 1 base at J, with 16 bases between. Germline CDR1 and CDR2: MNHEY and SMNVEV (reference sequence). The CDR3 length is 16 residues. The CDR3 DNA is TGTGCCAGCAGTTCTCTCGTGGGACAAGGGAACACTGAAGCTTTCTTT. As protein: CASSSLVGQGNTEAFF.

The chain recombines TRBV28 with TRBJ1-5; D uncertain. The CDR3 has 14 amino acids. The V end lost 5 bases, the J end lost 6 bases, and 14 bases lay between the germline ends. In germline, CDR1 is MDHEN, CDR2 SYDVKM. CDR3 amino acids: CASSMALMSQPQHF. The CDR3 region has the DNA TGTGCCAGCAGTATGGCCCTGATGAGTCAGCCCCAGCATTTT.

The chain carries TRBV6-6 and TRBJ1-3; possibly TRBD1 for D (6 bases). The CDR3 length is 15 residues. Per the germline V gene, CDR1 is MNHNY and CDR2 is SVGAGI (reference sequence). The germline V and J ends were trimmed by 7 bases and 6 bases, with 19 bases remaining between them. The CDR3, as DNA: TGTGCCAGCAAAAAGGAGGGGGGCGCTGAAAACACCATATATTTT. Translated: CASKKEGGAENTIYF.

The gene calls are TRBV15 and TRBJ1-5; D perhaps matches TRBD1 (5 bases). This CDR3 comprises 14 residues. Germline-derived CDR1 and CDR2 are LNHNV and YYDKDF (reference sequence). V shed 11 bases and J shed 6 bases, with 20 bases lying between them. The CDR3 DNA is TGTGCCTCCTCGACAGCCATATCGGGTCAGCCCCAGCATTTT. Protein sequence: CASSTAISGQPQHF.

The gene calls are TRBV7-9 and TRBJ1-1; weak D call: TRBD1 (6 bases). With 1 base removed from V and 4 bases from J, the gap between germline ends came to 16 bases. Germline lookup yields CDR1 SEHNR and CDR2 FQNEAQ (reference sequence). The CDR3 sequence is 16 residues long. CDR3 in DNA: TGTGCCAGCAGCTTAGGGGACAACCAAGGTGGCACTGAAGCTTTCTTT. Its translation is CASSLGDNQGGTEAFF.

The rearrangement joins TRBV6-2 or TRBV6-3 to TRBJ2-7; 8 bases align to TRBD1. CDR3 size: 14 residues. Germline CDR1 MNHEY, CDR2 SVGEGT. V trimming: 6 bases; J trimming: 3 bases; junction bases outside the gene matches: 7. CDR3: CASSPTGAYYEQYF. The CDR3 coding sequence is TGTGCCAGCAGCCCGACAGGGGCATACTACGAGCAGTACTTC.

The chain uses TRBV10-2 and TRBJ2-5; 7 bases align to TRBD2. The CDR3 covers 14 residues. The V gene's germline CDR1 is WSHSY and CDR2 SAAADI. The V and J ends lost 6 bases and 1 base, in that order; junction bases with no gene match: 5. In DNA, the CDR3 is TGCGCCAGCAGAGGGGAGGGCAGCCAAGAGACCCAGTACTTC. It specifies CASRGEGSQETQYF.

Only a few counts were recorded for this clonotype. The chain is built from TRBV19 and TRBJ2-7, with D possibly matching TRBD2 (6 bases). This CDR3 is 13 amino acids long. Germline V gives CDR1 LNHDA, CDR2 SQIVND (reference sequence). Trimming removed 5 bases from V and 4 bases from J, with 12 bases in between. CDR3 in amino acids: CASSLTRGYEQYF. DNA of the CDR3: TGTGCCAGTAGTCTCACGCGGGGATACGAGCAGTACTTC.

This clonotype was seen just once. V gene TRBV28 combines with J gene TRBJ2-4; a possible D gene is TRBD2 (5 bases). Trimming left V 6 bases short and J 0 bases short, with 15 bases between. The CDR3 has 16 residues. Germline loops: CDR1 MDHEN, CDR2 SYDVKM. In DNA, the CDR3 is TGTGCCAGCAGCGCTAACGGGGAATTAGCCAAAAACATTCAGTACTTC. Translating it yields CASSANGELAKNIQYF. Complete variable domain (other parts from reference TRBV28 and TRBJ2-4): DVKVTQSSRYLVKRTGEKVFLECVQDMDHENMFWYRQDPGLGLRLIYFSYDVKMKEKGDIPEGYSVSREKKERFSLILESASTNQTSMYLCASSANGELAKNIQYFGAGTRLSVL.

CDR3 protein: CASREGLLYNEQFF. CDR3 in DNA: TGTGCCAGCAGGGAGGGACTACTTTACAATGAGCAGTTCTTC. The J gene is TRBJ2-1, the V gene TRBV2; 7 positions match TRBD2. Per the germline V gene, CDR1 is SNHLY and CDR2 is FYNNEI. V gave up 6 bases and J gave up 4 bases; unmatched junction bases: 6. The length of the CDR3 is 14 residues.

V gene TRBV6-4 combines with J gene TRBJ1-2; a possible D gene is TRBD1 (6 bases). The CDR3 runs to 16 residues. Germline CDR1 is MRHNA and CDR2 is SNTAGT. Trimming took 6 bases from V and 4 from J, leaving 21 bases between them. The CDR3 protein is CASSQTRDTTVYGYTF. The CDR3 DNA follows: TGTGCCAGCAGCCAGACCCGGGACACAACCGTCTATGGCTACACCTTC.

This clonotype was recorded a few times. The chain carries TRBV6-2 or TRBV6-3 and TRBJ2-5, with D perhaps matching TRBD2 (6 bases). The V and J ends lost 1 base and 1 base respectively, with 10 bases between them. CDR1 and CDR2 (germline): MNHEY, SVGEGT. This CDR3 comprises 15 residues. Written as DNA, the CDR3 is TGTGCCAGCAGTTACTGGCGCGGGACCCAAGAGACCCAGTACTTC. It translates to CASSYWRGTQETQYF.

The CDR3 sequence: CASSLARVVLDEQFF. DNA of the CDR3: TGCGCCAGCAGCTTGGCCAGGGTGGTTTTAGATGAGCAGTTCTTC. The V gene is TRBV5-1, the J gene TRBJ2-1; the D gene is possibly TRBD1 (5 bases). Trimming pared 0 bases from V and 8 bases from J, leaving 15 bases between. Per the germline V gene, CDR1 is SGHRS and CDR2 is YFSETQ. The CDR3 totals 15 residues. Using reference TRBV5-1 and TRBJ2-1 for the parts outside the CDR3, the full variable domain is KAGVTQTPRYLIKTRGQQVTLSCSPISGHRSVSWYQQTPGQGLQFLFEYFSETQRNKGNFPGRFSGRQFSNSRSEMNVSTLELGDSALYLCASSLARVVLDEQFFGPGTRLTVL.